The 30 T cell receptor beta chains in this list originate from one sample, sequenced in a study of CD8 T cells in Susac syndrome. RNA in amounts of about 0.5 to 1 ug was reverse transcribed with random hexamers. Via MiXCR, TCRdb re-called the immunoSEQ multiplex PCR reads, giving one row per CDR3 protein. The sample carries over 150,000 distinct CDR3 sequences, roughly 94% recorded once. The sample was CD4+ T cells from PBMCs. The receptors stem from a human donor with Susac syndrome.

V gene TRBV20-1 combines with J gene TRBJ2-7, with D unresolved. The CDR3 length is 13 residues. Trimming removed 0 bases at V and 0 bases at J, with 6 bases between. Per the germline V gene, CDR1 is DFQATT and CDR2 is SNEGSKA (reference sequence). The CDR3 is CSAREYHSYEQYF. The CDR3 region has the DNA TGCAGTGCTAGAGAGTACCACTCCTACGAGCAGTACTTC.

This clonotype was detected once. The V gene is TRBV12-3 or TRBV12-4, the J gene TRBJ2-7; TRBD2 aligns across 12 bases. CDR3 size: 13 residues. V lost 5 bases to trimming and J lost 6 bases; unmatched junction nucleotides: 2. The chain's CDR3 is CASSTGLAGEQYF. The CDR3 DNA follows: TGTGCCAGCAGTACGGGACTAGCGGGCGAGCAGTACTTC.

The chain couples TRBV5-8 to TRBJ1-1; TRBD1 matches 10 bases. V lost 4 bases and J lost 3; bases outside the gene matches: 9. Germline V gene data show CDR1 as SGHTS and CDR2 as YDEGEE. This CDR3 spans 16 amino acids. The DNA for the CDR3 is TGTGCCAGCAGCCGCGACTACGGGACAGGGGACACTGAAGCTTTCTTT. Translating it yields CASSRDYGTGDTEAFF. Combining the CDR3 with reference TRBV5-8 and TRBJ1-1 gives the whole variable domain EAGVTQSPTHLIKTRGQQATLRCSPISGHTSVYWYQQALGLGLQFLLWYDEGEERNRGNFPPRFSGRQFPNYSSELNVNALELEDSALYLCASSRDYGTGDTEAFFGQGTRLTVV.

The genes are TRBV20-1 and TRBJ2-3, with 7 bases aligning to TRBD1. Germline lookup yields CDR1 DFQATT and CDR2 SNEGSKA (reference sequence). The V and J ends lost 0 bases and 4 bases, in that order; junction bases with no gene match: 7. The CDR3 is made up of 15 amino acids. This CDR3 is CSAREWGQGADTQYF. For the CDR3, the DNA is TGCAGTGCTAGAGAATGGGGGCAGGGGGCAGATACGCAGTATTTT.

This clonotype was detected once. V is TRBV14 and J is TRBJ1-2; D is unclear. Germline CDR1 SGHDN, CDR2 FVKESK. Trimming took 0 bases from V and 4 from J, leaving 9 bases between them. The CDR3 is 14 amino acids. In DNA, the CDR3 is TGTGCCAGCAGCCAAGATCTACCAGCCTATGGCTACACCTTC. Amino acid sequence: CASSQDLPAYGYTF. The full variable domain, rest sourced from reference TRBV14 and TRBJ1-2, is EAGVTQFPSHSVIEKGQTVTLRCDPISGHDNLYWYRRVMGKEIKFLLHFVKESKQDESGMPNNRFLAERTGGTYSTLKVQPAELEDSGVYFCASSQDLPAYGYTFGSGTRLTVV.

This clonotype was recorded only once. This chain connects TRBV9 to TRBJ2-1; 14 bases align to TRBD2. The CDR3 has 16 residues. Germline lookup yields CDR1 SGDLS and CDR2 YYNGEE. V lost 0 bases and J lost 6; bases outside the gene matches: 2. As DNA, the CDR3 is TGTGCCAGCAGCGTAGGGACTAGCGGGAGGTCCAATGAGCAGTTCTTC. Protein sequence: CASSVGTSGRSNEQFF.

The V and J genes are TRBV12-3 or TRBV12-4 and TRBJ2-3; D call uncertain. The CDR3 loop spans 14 amino acids. Deletions cut 3 bases from V and 5 bases from J, with 12 bases between. CDR3 bases: TGTGCCAGCAGTTTCTCCCAGATTGGAGATACGCAGTATTTT. Its translation: CASSFSQIGDTQYF.

This sequence joins TRBV15 and TRBJ2-5; D is unresolved. The length of the CDR3 is 13 residues. Trimming pared 0 bases from V and 4 bases from J, leaving 6 bases between. Per the germline V gene, CDR1 is LNHNV and CDR2 is YYDKDF (reference sequence). The CDR3 loop is CATSRDLRETQYF. In DNA, the CDR3 is TGTGCCACCAGCAGAGATTTAAGAGAGACCCAGTACTTC.

The chain combines TRBV12-3 or TRBV12-4 with TRBJ2-5; possibly TRBD2 for D (5 bases). The CDR3 loop spans 14 amino acids. Trimming pared 3 bases from V and 5 bases from J, leaving 13 bases between. The CDR3 is CASSFDPQRETQYF. CDR3 nucleotides: TGTGCCAGCAGTTTTGACCCGCAGCGGGAGACCCAGTACTTC.

This chain uses TRBV12-3 or TRBV12-4 with TRBJ1-2; no clear D. This CDR3 has 13 amino acids. With 2 bases removed from V and 2 bases from J, the gap between germline ends came to 6 bases. The CDR3 DNA follows: TGTGCCAGCAGTTTAAGGGTGAACTATGGCTACACCTTC. This encodes CASSLRVNYGYTF.

This clonotype turned up a few times. The chain is built from TRBV15 and TRBJ1-2; D is ambiguous. CDR1 is LNHNV, CDR2 YYDKDF, per germline (reference sequence). The length of the CDR3 is 13 residues. V was pared by 0 bases and J by 1 base, with 3 bases between. CDR3 DNA: TGTGCCACCAGCAGAGACAATAACTATGGCTACACCTTC. This sequence encodes CATSRDNNYGYTF.

The V gene is TRBV3-1, the J gene TRBJ1-5; 8 positions match TRBD1. There are 15 residues in the CDR3. Germline values: CDR1 LGHDT, CDR2 YNNKEL (reference sequence). J was trimmed by 7 bases and V by 4 bases; bases with no gene match: 9. The CDR3 DNA sequence: TGTGCCAGCAGCCCCCTTGACAGGGGAAGCCAGCCCCAGCATTTT. This sequence encodes CASSPLDRGSQPQHF.

The CDR3 region is CATSRGGGVANEKLFF. The CDR3 DNA follows: TGTGCCACCAGCAGAGGAGGTGGGGTGGCTAATGAAAAACTGTTTTTT. This chain connects TRBV15 to TRBJ1-4; D ambiguous. Germline CDR1 reads LNHNV; CDR2 reads YYDKDF (reference sequence). The V end lost 1 base, the J end lost 3 bases, and 12 bases lay between the germline ends. The CDR3 has 16 residues.

V usage is TRBV7-3 and J usage is TRBJ2-1, with 8 nucleotides matching TRBD2. The CDR3 has 13 residues. V dropped 5 bases and J dropped 10; count of bases not matched to a gene: 7. CDR1 and CDR2 (germline): SGHTA, FQGTGA. The CDR3: CASSRVRGGEQFF. The CDR3 region has the DNA TGTGCCAGCAGCCGTGTTCGGGGGGGGGAGCAGTTCTTC. Full variable domain (remainder filled in from reference TRBV7-3 and TRBJ2-1): GAGVSQTPSNKVTEKGKYVELRCDPISGHTALYWYRQSLGQGPEFLIYFQGTGAADDSGLPNDRFFAVRPEGSVSTLKIQRTERGDSAVYLCASSRVRGGEQFFGPGTRLTVL.

V usage is TRBV4-2 and J usage is TRBJ1-2; D unresolved. The CDR3 length is 13 residues. V was pared by 0 bases and J by 8 bases, with 10 bases between. Germline assignment: CDR1 LGHNA and CDR2 YNFKEQ. CDR3 sequence (DNA): TGTGCCAGCAGCCAAGATGTGGCCGTCGGCTACACCTTC. It codes for CASSQDVAVGYTF.

The chain is built from TRBV28 and TRBJ2-4, with D possibly matching TRBD2 (5 bases). The germline V gene encodes CDR1 MDHEN and CDR2 SYDVKM. The CDR3 covers 15 residues. V dropped 2 bases and J dropped 3 bases, with 11 bases sitting between them. CDR3 DNA: TGTGCCAGCAGTTTACCGGGGAAGGTCAAAAACATTCAGTACTTC. It translates to CASSLPGKVKNIQYF.

The chain recombines TRBV28 with TRBJ2-7; D is unresolved. V shed 6 bases and J shed 4 bases, with 10 bases lying between them. Per the germline V gene, CDR1 is MDHEN and CDR2 is SYDVKM. This CDR3 contains 12 residues. The CDR3 protein is CASRKDGYEQYF. Here the CDR3 DNA reads TGTGCCAGCAGAAAGGACGGGTACGAGCAGTACTTC.

The chain couples TRBV20-1 to TRBJ2-1; D possibly corresponds to TRBD2 (6 bases). The CDR3 runs 14 residues. V gave up 3 bases and J gave up 4 bases, with 13 bases separating them. Germline CDR1 and CDR2: DFQATT and SNEGSKA (reference sequence). CDR3 sequence reads: CSASGGRTYNEQFF. In DNA, the CDR3 is TGCAGTGCTAGTGGGGGGAGGACGTACAATGAGCAGTTCTTC.

The V gene is TRBV20-1, the J gene TRBJ2-7; unclear D gene. The germline V and J ends were trimmed by 3 bases and 2 bases, with 11 bases remaining between them. CDR3 length equals 13 residues. Germline V lookup: CDR1 DFQATT, CDR2 SNEGSKA (reference sequence). CDR3 coding DNA: TGCAGTGCTAGTAAAGGCTATACCTACGAGCAGTACTTC. As protein: CSASKGYTYEQYF.

The gene calls are TRBV3-1 and TRBJ1-6, with D possibly being TRBD1 (6 bases). V shed 0 bases and J shed 8 bases, with 17 bases lying between them. The length of the CDR3 is 17 residues. CDR1 LGHDT and CDR2 YNNKEL come from the germline V gene (reference sequence). CDR3 protein: CASSQDTGKAPYSPLHF. CDR3 nucleotide sequence: TGTGCCAGCAGCCAAGATACAGGGAAGGCCCCATATTCACCCCTCCACTTT.

This clonotype was detected only a few times. The chain combines TRBV7-9 with TRBJ2-2; D tentatively fits TRBD1 or TRBD2 (5 bases each). The CDR3 is 13 amino acids. The V and J ends lost 9 bases and 2 bases respectively, with 10 bases between them. Germline V CDR1 and CDR2: SEHNR, FQNEAQ (reference sequence). The chain's CDR3 is CARPGPNTGELFF. CDR3 DNA sequence: TGTGCCAGACCGGGACCAAACACCGGGGAGCTGTTTTTT. The whole variable domain, filled in from reference TRBV7-9 and TRBJ2-2, reads DTGVSQNPRHKITKRGQNVTFRCDPISEHNRLYWYRQTLGQGPEFLTYFQNEAQLEKSRLLSDRFSAERPKGSFSTLEIQRTEQGDSAMYLCARPGPNTGELFFGEGSRLTVL.

V is TRBV28 and J is TRBJ2-5; possible D gene TRBD1, 5 bases. The V gene lost 6 bases and the J gene lost 7 bases, with 18 bases spanning the gap. CDR1 MDHEN and CDR2 SYDVKM come from the germline V gene. This CDR3 is 14 amino acids long. The CDR3 protein is CASSRVATRGTQYF. The CDR3 coding sequence is TGTGCCAGCAGCAGGGTGGCTACGAGAGGGACCCAGTACTTC.

The V gene is TRBV2, the J gene TRBJ1-2, with D perhaps TRBD1 (6 bases). This CDR3 contains 15 residues. V lost 9 bases, J lost 1 base, and 18 bases lay in between. The germline V gene has CDR1 SNHLY and CDR2 FYNNEI. The CDR3 protein is CASLRTTGFNYGYTF. CDR3 in DNA: TGTGCCAGTCTTAGGACGACAGGCTTTAACTATGGCTACACCTTC. The full variable domain, in which reference TRBV2 and TRBJ1-2 provide the parts outside the CDR3, is EPEVTQTPSHQVTQMGQEVILRCVPISNHLYFYWYRQILGQKVEFLVSFYNNEISEKSEIFDDQFSVERPDGSNFTLKIRSTKLEDSAMYFCASLRTTGFNYGYTFGSGTRLTVV.

J is TRBJ2-1 and V is TRBV25-1; D perhaps matches TRBD1 (6 bases). The CDR3 consists of 15 residues. CDR1 MGHDK and CDR2 SYGVNS come from the germline V gene. V was clipped by 3 bases and J by 3 bases, with 12 bases between them. This CDR3 is CASSELTGYYNEQFF. For the CDR3, the DNA is TGTGCCAGCAGTGAGCTGACAGGTTACTACAATGAGCAGTTCTTC.

This CDR3 is CASSQSAGTYGYTF. In DNA form, the CDR3 reads TGCGCCAGCAGTCAATCGGCGGGTACTTATGGCTACACCTTC. The chain is built from TRBV23-1 and TRBJ1-2; D is uncertain. TRBV23-1 is reported as an ORF; its role is uncertain. The CDR3 contains 14 residues. With 0 bases removed from V and 5 bases from J, the gap between germline ends came to 10 bases.

V is TRBV20-1 and J is TRBJ2-3; TRBD2 aligns across 8 bases. V lost 5 bases, J lost 4 bases, and 8 bases stayed unmatched. Germline CDR1 is DFQATT and CDR2 is SNEGSKA (reference sequence). CDR3 size: 14 residues. CDR3 loop: CSAGPGLEPDTQYF. Written as DNA, the CDR3 is TGCAGTGCTGGGCCGGGACTAGAGCCAGATACGCAGTATTTT.

This chain connects TRBV3-1 to TRBJ2-2, with 8 bases aligning to TRBD1. This CDR3 spans 19 amino acids. In germline, CDR1 is LGHDT, CDR2 YNNKEL (reference sequence). V dropped 0 bases and J dropped 2; count of bases not matched to a gene: 11. CDR3 region: CASSQDLGQGPSNTGELFF. The CDR3 DNA follows: TGTGCCAGCAGCCAAGATCTAGGACAGGGCCCATCAAACACCGGGGAGCTGTTTTTT. The full variable domain, completed using reference TRBV3-1 and TRBJ2-2, is DTAVSQTPKYLVTQMGNDKSIKCEQNLGHDTMYWYKQDSKKFLKIMFSYNNKELIINETVPNRFSPKSPDKAHLNLHINSLELGDSAVYFCASSQDLGQGPSNTGELFFGEGSRLTVL.

This chain uses TRBV3-1 with TRBJ2-5; TRBD1 agrees at 11 bases. After removal of 4 bases from V and 6 bases from J, the junction contained 7 bases not matched to a gene. CDR1 is LGHDT, CDR2 YNNKEL, per germline (reference sequence). The CDR3 is 15 residues long. The CDR3 loop is CASSPRTGGLKTQYF. The CDR3 DNA is TGTGCCAGCAGCCCCAGGACAGGGGGCTTGAAGACCCAGTACTTC.

This rearrangement joins TRBV11-2 to TRBJ2-7, with D possibly matching TRBD2 (6 bases). This CDR3 spans 13 amino acids. V dropped 5 bases and J dropped 2 bases, with 10 bases sitting between them. The germline V gene encodes CDR1 SGHAT and CDR2 FQNNGV. The CDR3: CASSRGYPYEQYF. The DNA of the CDR3 is TGTGCCAGCAGCCGGGGGTATCCCTACGAGCAGTACTTC.

CDR3 amino acids: CASSSGTVGETQYF. Here the CDR3 DNA reads TGCGCCAGCAGCTCGGGGACAGTGGGGGAGACCCAGTACTTC. V usage is TRBV5-1 and J usage is TRBJ2-5, with TRBD1 identical over 7 bases. This CDR3 is built from 14 residues. Germline lookup yields CDR1 SGHRS and CDR2 YFSETQ. Germline trimming cut 3 bases from V and 5 bases from J; bases unmatched to any gene: 7.